Below, one T cell receptor (beta chain) is given with its context. The data are from a study of cytomegalovirus exposure and HLA in healthy donors. As for the study in general: From donors who were HLA-typed, an early data release held approximately 84 million unique TCRs.

The CDR3 sequence is 16 residues long. Germline V gene data show CDR1 as SGHKS and CDR2 as YYEKEE (reference sequence). Trimming took 0 bases from V and 0 from J, leaving 10 bases between them. The PCR ran on 60 Vbeta and 13 Jbeta primers. Method: immunoSEQ multiplex PCR; TCRdb's copy keeps in-frame clones and lacks some. The table lists roughly 200,000 clones, roughly a tenth of them singletons. Sequencing input: PBMCs. The chain uses TRBV5-5 and TRBJ1-5; maybe TRBD1 (5 bases). The receptor comes from a woman aged 25-40 years in good health and CMV-seropositive. CDR3 bases: TGTGCCAGCAGCTTGGGCGGGACGTATAGCAATCAGCCCCAGCATTTT. It translates to CASSLGGTYSNQPQHF.